A single sample is the source of the 14 T cell receptor beta chains below, sequenced in a study of blood T cell repertoires in COVID-19. The assay was immunoSEQ multiplex PCR, and TCRdb's table has in-frame clones only and misses some. Altogether roughly 190,000 clones are present, around nine tenths being singletons, with the ten largest covering 3.7%. Sequenced material: peripheral blood. The receptors stem from a man aged 18 to 29 with active or convalescent COVID-19.

The chain joins TRBV2 to TRBJ2-4, with 7 bases lining up with TRBD1. The CDR3 is 17 amino acids. CDR1 is SNHLY and CDR2 is FYNNEI in the germline V gene. With 7 bases clipped from V and 0 bases from J, the junction kept 12 bases outside the gene matches. The CDR3 DNA reads TGTGCCAGCAATCGCCCCGGGACAGCCGTAGCCAAAAACATTCAGTACTTC. Amino acids: CASNRPGTAVAKNIQYF.

V and J are TRBV24-1 and TRBJ2-1, with D possibly matching TRBD1 (5 bases). The CDR3 is made up of 17 amino acids. Trimming removed 0 bases at V and 3 bases at J, with 14 bases between. The V gene's germline CDR1 is KGHDR and CDR2 SFDVKD. The CDR3 is CATSDLLPGSDYNEQFF. In nucleotides, the CDR3 is TGTGCCACCAGTGATTTGCTACCAGGGTCCGACTACAATGAGCAGTTCTTC.

The chain employs TRBV20-1 and TRBJ1-1, with no clear D. Germline lookup yields CDR1 DFQATT and CDR2 SNEGSKA (reference sequence). The V end lost 4 bases, the J end lost 2 bases, and 5 bases lay between the germline ends. The CDR3 runs to 11 residues. In nucleotides, the CDR3 is TGCAGTGCTACAATTAACACTGAAGCTTTCTTT. It codes for CSATINTEAFF.

This chain uses TRBV25-1 with TRBJ1-2; TRBD1 matches at 9 bases. The CDR3 covers 15 residues. CDR1 is MGHDK, CDR2 SYGVNS, per germline. After removal of 7 bases from V and 5 bases from J, the junction contained 11 bases not matched to a gene. For the CDR3, the DNA is TGTGCCAGCAAAGGGACAGGGAACTCAGGATATGGCTACACCTTC. This encodes CASKGTGNSGYGYTF.

The chain employs TRBV9 and TRBJ1-2; D unclear. The CDR3 has 12 amino acids. CDR1 and CDR2 (germline): SGDLS, YYNGEE. Deletions cut 2 bases from V and 6 bases from J, with 8 bases between. CDR3 in amino acids: CASSVEGDGYTF. The CDR3 nucleotides read TGTGCCAGCAGCGTGGAGGGAGATGGCTACACCTTC. The full variable domain, in which reference TRBV9 and TRBJ1-2 provide the parts outside the CDR3, is DSGVTQTPKHLITATGQRVTLRCSPRSGDLSVYWYQQSLDQGLQFLIQYYNGEERAKGNILERFSAQQFPDLHSELNLSSLELGDSALYFCASSVEGDGYTFGSGTRLTVV.

In this sample, this clone turned up many times. This chain joins TRBV16 and TRBJ1-4; D not certain. V dropped 0 bases and J dropped 1 base, with 6 bases sitting between them. Germline V CDR1 and CDR2: KGHSY, FQNENV. CDR3 length: 15 amino acids. In DNA, the CDR3 is TGTGCCAGCAGCCAATCTCACAGAACTAATGAAAAACTGTTTTTT. Its translation: CASSQSHRTNEKLFF.

The chain employs TRBV5-1 and TRBJ2-1; 7 nucleotides agree with TRBD2. CDR3 length: 16 amino acids. Germline CDR1 and CDR2: SGHRS and YFSETQ. Losses at the gene ends were 1 base for V and 4 bases for J; bases not matched to a gene: 8. The CDR3 DNA sequence: TGCGCCAGCAGCTTGACTAGCGTCGAATCATACAATGAGCAGTTCTTC. Protein sequence: CASSLTSVESYNEQFF.

CDR3 coding DNA: TGTGCCAGCAGCGCGTATGACCGGGGCAATCAGCCCCAGCATTTT. It yields the protein CASSAYDRGNQPQHF. This chain links TRBV2 with TRBJ1-5; no firm D call. Deletions cut 6 bases from V and 2 bases from J, with 14 bases between. This CDR3 region has 15 residues. The germline CDR1 and CDR2 sequences are SNHLY and FYNNEI.

This chain links TRBV5-5 with TRBJ1-5; TRBD1 might be the D (6 bases). V shed 0 bases and J shed 2 bases, with 15 bases lying between them. CDR3 length: 17 residues. CDR1 and CDR2 from the germline V gene are SGHKS and YYEKEE (reference sequence). This CDR3 is CASSLVPTGSGNQPQHF. In nucleotides, the CDR3 is TGTGCCAGCAGCTTGGTTCCGACAGGTTCTGGCAATCAGCCCCAGCATTTT.

In its sample, this clone was seen a few times. The chain employs TRBV23-1 and TRBJ1-2; 10 nucleotides line up with TRBD1. TRBV23-1 is placed among ORFs of uncertain function. Unmatched junction bases numbered 9, after V lost 0 bases and J lost 2 bases. This CDR3 contains 18 residues. CDR3 protein: CASSQSLGDRGMNYGYTF. CDR3 DNA sequence: TGCGCCAGCAGTCAATCACTAGGGGACAGGGGAATGAACTATGGCTACACCTTC.

The rearrangement joins TRBV19 to TRBJ2-1; 8 bases match TRBD2. CDR3 length equals 15 residues. The ends lost 6 bases at V and 3 bases at J; junction bases unmatched: 7. Germline V CDR1 and CDR2: LNHDA, SQIVND (reference sequence). CDR3 region: CASRSPLAGYNEQFF. The CDR3 nucleotides read TGTGCCAGTAGATCACCGCTAGCGGGCTACAATGAGCAGTTCTTC.

V and J are TRBV5-1 and TRBJ2-7; 12 bases match TRBD2. This CDR3 region has 17 residues. Germline V gene lookup returns CDR1 SGHRS and CDR2 YFSETQ. Trimming removed 0 bases from V and 0 bases from J; junction bases left unmatched: 4. The CDR3 is CASSLGTSGIHSYEQYF. The CDR3 nucleotides are TGCGCCAGCAGCTTGGGGACTAGCGGGATTCACTCCTACGAGCAGTACTTC.

This chain connects TRBV2 to TRBJ1-1, with TRBD1 matching 9 bases. Per germline, CDR1 SNHLY and CDR2 FYNNEI. V was pared by 4 bases and J by 5 bases, with 8 bases of the junction left unmatched. The CDR3 contains 15 residues. For the CDR3, the DNA is TGTGCCAGCAGTGCTCAAACAGGGGGCACGACTGAAGCTTTCTTT. It specifies CASSAQTGGTTEAFF.

The chain combines TRBV7-8 with TRBJ2-7; 8 positions match TRBD1. CDR3 length equals 15 residues. The germline CDR1 and CDR2 sequences are SGHVS and FQNEAQ. The ends lost 2 bases at V and 4 bases at J; junction bases unmatched: 7. This CDR3 reads CASSLRSGGGYEQYF. The CDR3 DNA reads TGTGCCAGCAGCTTACGTTCAGGGGGCGGTTACGAGCAGTACTTC.